The present entry profiles one T cell receptor beta chain with its context. As yet, its antigen is unknown. Amplified TCR beta CDR3 regions derived from RNA transcripts. An initial round of RT-PCR targeting the TCR CDR3 relied on the HTBI primer set. MiXCR, run by TCRdb on the multiplex PCR reads, gives a single entry per CDR3 protein. The sample includes fewer than 650,000 distinct CDR3 sequences, approximately 15% seen only once; the top ten take 5.8%. The sample comes from a study of T cells in Graves' hyperthyroidism and ophthalmopathy. About the study: Before treatment of any kind, peripheral blood was taken at initial diagnosis. Points from the study as a whole: Stable hyperthyroidism and ophthalmopathy were separated using 13 V-J signatures. Clonotypes that were expanded in thyroid above 0.001 mostly appeared in blood too.

The germline gives CDR1 MNHNS, CDR2 SASEGT. The CDR3 totals 16 residues. V was pared by 6 bases and J by 4 bases, with 9 bases of the junction left unmatched. PBMCs stemmed from under 11 ml fresh peripheral blood. The TCR comes from a woman aged 25 to 45 with Graves' hyperthyroidism that later progressed to Graves' ophthalmopathy. The sequenced material came from blood. The genes are TRBV6-1 and TRBJ2-7, with 13 bases matching TRBD2. CDR3 nucleotides: TGTGCCAGCAGCCTCAGAGGGGGACTAGCGGGATACGAGCAGTACTTC. Its protein is CASSLRGGLAGYEQYF.